Presented here are 17 T cell receptor beta chains from one specimen sequenced in a study of post-analysis software for immune sequencing data. Their specific antigens are unknown. Researchers reported that TCR beta cDNA libraries carried unique molecular identifiers. From the PCR reads, TCRdb called clonotypes with MiXCR, one entry per CDR3 protein. The sample shows approximately 260,000 distinct CDR3 sequences, less than 40% of them seen only once. The study's findings and limits: Elevated frequency relative to controls characterized roughly 5 TRBV segments in patients, TRBV5-6, TRBV5-1 and TRBV20-1 among them.

Specimen: blood. The receptor source for this set is a girl under 18 with multiple sclerosis.

The rearrangement links TRBV20-1 to TRBJ1-6; the D is unclear. This CDR3 has 15 amino acids. The V gene lost 6 bases and the J gene lost 2 bases, with 14 bases spanning the gap. The germline V gene encodes CDR1 DFQATT and CDR2 SNEGSKA (reference sequence). CDR3: CSAGFGPTYNSPLHF. For the CDR3, the DNA is TGCAGTGCAGGGTTCGGCCCGACCTATAATTCACCCCTCCACTTT.

This sequence joins TRBV4-2 and TRBJ1-1; unclear D gene. V lost 4 bases to trimming and J lost 3 bases, with 18 bases between them. Per the germline V gene, CDR1 is LGHNA and CDR2 is YNFKEQ. This CDR3 region has 16 residues. CDR3 DNA sequence: TGTGCCAGCAGCCCTCGGGCCAGGATGGCGGACACTGAAGCTTTCTTT. It translates to CASSPRARMADTEAFF.

The chain employs TRBV6-1 and TRBJ2-1, with a tentative D call TRBD1 (5 bases). The CDR3 has 15 residues. Per germline, CDR1 MNHNS and CDR2 SASEGT. V was pared by 2 bases and J by 2 bases, with 10 bases between. In DNA, the CDR3 is TGTGCCAGCAGTGAAAGGCAGGGTACCTACAATGAGCAGTTCTTC. Residues: CASSERQGTYNEQFF.

Ten or more counts support this clonotype. The chain combines TRBV7-9 with TRBJ2-4; 7 bases agree with TRBD1. The CDR3 length is 16 residues. Germline V CDR1 and CDR2: SEHNR, FQNEAQ (reference sequence). Trimming took 5 bases from V and 1 from J; bases not matched to a gene: 8. CDR3 nucleotides: TGTGCCAGCAGCCCCCAACAGGGGTCGGCCAAAAACATTCAGTACTTC. It encodes CASSPQQGSAKNIQYF.

The chain links TRBV12-3 or TRBV12-4 to TRBJ2-3; TRBD1 is a possible D gene (6 bases). The ends were cut back, 1 base at V and 2 bases at J, with 22 bases in the middle. The CDR3 runs to 19 residues. CDR3 coding DNA: TGTGCCAGCAGTTTAGTAACTGGGGGCAGAGAAGCATCCACAGATACGCAGTATTTT. Its protein product is CASSLVTGGREASTDTQYF.

The chain carries TRBV5-1 and TRBJ2-7, with D perhaps assigned TRBD1 or TRBD2 (5 bases each). Germline-derived CDR1 and CDR2 are SGHRS and YFSETQ. This CDR3 has 17 residues. V lost 0 bases, J lost 2 bases, and 18 bases lay in between. CDR3 DNA: TGCGCCAGCAGCTTGGTAGGGGACCGCTACCTACCCTACGAGCAGTACTTC. Amino acid sequence: CASSLVGDRYLPYEQYF.

The chain has TRBV6-1 and TRBJ2-3, with TRBD1 as a possible D gene (5 bases). This CDR3 has 15 amino acids. With 1 base removed from V and 6 bases from J, the gap between germline ends came to 14 bases. Germline CDR1 is MNHNS and CDR2 is SASEGT. The CDR3 region has the DNA TGTGCCAGCAGTGAAGTCAGGGTCGGGCGGGATACGCAGTATTTT. Its protein product is CASSEVRVGRDTQYF.

In this sample, this clonotype turned up once. The chain uses TRBV4-3 and TRBJ1-2; perhaps TRBD1 as D (5 bases). The CDR3 spans 13 residues. The ends were cut back, 0 bases at V and 9 bases at J, with 11 bases in the middle. Germline V CDR1 and CDR2: LGHNA, YSLEER. The CDR3 loop reads CASSQEWGISYTF. DNA of the CDR3: TGCGCCAGCAGCCAAGAGTGGGGGATCAGCTACACCTTC.

In this sample, this clonotype turned up many times. This CDR3 is CASSLGQGVGIQYF. The CDR3 nucleotides are TGTGCCAGCAGCCTCGGACAGGGTGTCGGCATTCAGTACTTC. This chain joins TRBV6-5 and TRBJ2-4, with 8 bases matching TRBD1. CDR1 is MNHEY and CDR2 is SVGAGI in the germline V gene. J gave up 9 bases and V 6 bases, and 10 bases lay outside the gene matches. The CDR3 consists of 14 residues.

This clonotype was seen repeatedly, ten times or more. The chain carries TRBV5-1 and TRBJ2-1, with D perhaps matching TRBD1 (6 bases). The V end lost 0 bases, the J end lost 3 bases, and 16 bases lay between the germline ends. Germline CDR1 and CDR2: SGHRS and YFSETQ. The CDR3 is made up of 17 amino acids. This CDR3 reads CASSLGGWDNRYNEQFF. The CDR3 region has the DNA TGCGCCAGCAGCTTGGGGGGCTGGGACAACCGCTACAATGAGCAGTTCTTC.

The table lists this clonotype with many counts. The chain is built from TRBV6-6 and TRBJ1-2, with TRBD1 matching over 7 bases. The CDR3 length is 14 residues. Trimming cost V 11 bases and J 2 bases; bases outside gene matches: 11. The germline CDR1 and CDR2 sequences are MNHNY and SVGAGI (reference sequence). In DNA form, the CDR3 reads TGTGCCTCTCGAGGGGGACAGCGAAACTATGGCTACACCTTC. Amino acid sequence: CASRGGQRNYGYTF.

This clonotype occurred a few times. A single base separates this from a much larger clone, so it may be a read error. V is TRBV5-1 and J is TRBJ2-5; no reliable D call. Per the germline V gene, CDR1 is SGHRS and CDR2 is YFSETQ. There are 12 residues in the CDR3. V was trimmed by 6 bases and J by 11 bases, leaving 17 bases between them. CDR3 DNA: TGCGCCAGCATAGCTAGTACCAATGAGCAGTACTTC. It yields the protein CASIASTNEQYF.

This clonotype appeared a single time. The rearrangement links TRBV7-9 to TRBJ2-1; D is unresolved. Trimming took 4 bases from V and 5 from J, leaving 18 bases between them. The germline CDR1 and CDR2 sequences are SEHNR and FQNEAQ (reference sequence). This CDR3 has 16 residues. CDR3 nucleotides: TGTGCCAGCAGCTCCCGGACCTGGCTGCTGAACAATGAGCAGTTCTTC. Amino acid sequence: CASSSRTWLLNNEQFF.

This clonotype was observed many times. The chain couples TRBV5-1 to TRBJ2-1; either TRBD1 or TRBD2 may fit D (5 bases each). Between the trimmed V and J ends, which lost 2 bases and 4 bases, there was a span of 19 bases. Looked up from germline, CDR1 is SGHRS and CDR2 is YFSETQ. The CDR3 has 17 amino acids. The DNA for the CDR3 is TGCGCCAGCAGCTTTGCAGCCGGGGCAGAAACTTACAATGAGCAGTTCTTC. Residues: CASSFAAGAETYNEQFF.

This clonotype was observed a few times. The chain recombines TRBV28 with TRBJ2-3, with D unresolved. This CDR3 is built from 16 residues. V dropped 3 bases and J dropped 4 bases, with 17 bases sitting between them. CDR1 and CDR2 from the germline V gene are MDHEN and SYDVKM. Here the CDR3 DNA reads TGTGCCAGCAGTTTCTCGGCGAGTATTGTCCCAGATACGCAGTATTTT. It encodes CASSFSASIVPDTQYF.

The chain has TRBV29-1 and TRBJ2-3; 10 positions agree with TRBD2. The ends lost 7 bases at V and 3 bases at J; junction bases unmatched: 19. Germline assignment: CDR1 SQVTM and CDR2 ANQGSEA. The CDR3 has 18 amino acids. DNA of the CDR3: TGCAGCGCACTCCTCTATGTCGAGCGGGAGGGCCAGACAGATACGCAGTATTTT. As protein: CSALLYVEREGQTDTQYF.

The chain links TRBV12-3 or TRBV12-4 to TRBJ2-1; possibly TRBD1 or TRBD2 for D (6 bases each). The germline V and J ends were trimmed by 2 bases and 9 bases, with 11 bases remaining between them. The CDR3 has 13 residues. As DNA, the CDR3 is TGTGCCAGCAGTTTAACGGGGGCGCTTGAGCAGTTCTTC. Its protein is CASSLTGALEQFF.